This T cell receptor (beta chain) originates from a study of blood T cell repertoires in COVID-19. Study context: The United States, Italy and Spain were the sources of the acute and convalescent COVID-19 samples. The cDNA or gDNA used as material had been derived from T cells, B-cell-depleted T cells, or PBMCs.

V gave up 4 bases and J gave up 1 base; unmatched junction bases: 1. The germline CDR1 and CDR2 sequences are KGHSH and LQKENI. This CDR3 has 14 amino acids. In the source study's methods: Researchers report that nucleated cell counts were estimated from reference gene primer amplification. Method: immunoSEQ multiplex PCR; TCRdb's copy keeps in-frame clones and lacks some. The V and J calls and clone size were taken over from that table, and D and trimming were inferred from the DNA. The sample holds approximately 100,000 clones, about 89% seen once. The source of this sequence is a woman under 40 with acute or convalescent COVID-19. The chain couples TRBV18 to TRBJ1-3; TRBD1 agrees at 7 bases. Material: peripheral blood. CDR3 residues: CASSLDRSGNTIYF. The CDR3 DNA reads TGTGCCAGCTCACTGGACAGGTCTGGAAACACCATATATTTT.